This is a list of T cell receptor beta chains from one sample in a study of read filtering for tumor transcriptome and immune sequencing. One entry per CDR3 protein, called by TCRdb with MiXCR from the reads. Among around 130,000 distinct CDR3 sequences listed, 13% were seen once. The sequencing sample was made of a population of CD138-negative cells sorted from bone marrow. These receptor sequences come from a donor aged 40 or older with multiple myeloma. CDR3s include the opening cysteine and the closing phenylalanine or tryptophan. The D gene is left open where the match is weak. Not every row has a clone size; where given, it reads once, few, many or a size class.

d_call: .; v_call: TRBV3-1; clone_size: few; j_call: TRBJ1-5; cdr3_nt: TGTGCCAGCAGCCAAGGAGAGGTGGACAATCAGCCCCAGCATTTT; cdr3_aa: CASSQGEVDNQPQHF
d_call: .; v_call: TRBV21-1; clone_size: many; j_call: TRBJ1-2; cdr3_nt: TGTGCCAGCAGCAAGGAGGCGGGTAACTATGGCTACACCTTC; cdr3_aa: CASSKEAGNYGYTF
d_call: .; v_call: TRBV4-1; clone_size: many; j_call: TRBJ2-3; cdr3_nt: TGCGCCAGCAGCCAAGAGGCTAGCTTAAGTGCAGATACGCAGTATTTT; cdr3_aa: CASSQEASLSADTQYF
d_call: .; v_call: TRBV4-3; clone_size: many; j_call: TRBJ2-7; cdr3_nt: TGCGCCAGCAGCCATGGAGGGGCTGAAGGGGACGAGCAGTACTTC; cdr3_aa: CASSHGGAEGDEQYF
d_call: .; v_call: TRBV7-2; clone_size: .; j_call: TRBJ1-5; cdr3_nt: TGTGCCAGCAGCTCTGGGGGTAGCGGCAATCAGCCCCAGCATTTT; cdr3_aa: CASSSGGSGNQPQHF
d_call: .; v_call: TRBV6-5; clone_size: many; j_call: TRBJ1-1; cdr3_nt: TGTGCCAGCAGTTACCGCGCAGGGATGAACACTGAAGCTTTCTTT; cdr3_aa: CASSYRAGMNTEAFF
d_call: TRBD1; v_call: TRBV6-5; clone_size: many; j_call: TRBJ2-7; cdr3_nt: TGTGCCAGCAGGTTCGACAGGGGTTCTGACGAGCAGTACTTC; cdr3_aa: CASRFDRGSDEQYF
d_call: TRBD2; v_call: TRBV6-2/TRBV6-3; clone_size: many; j_call: TRBJ2-1; cdr3_nt: TGTGCCAGCAGTTCTACGCCTCTCGGACTAGCGGGAGAGGGTGAGCAGTTCTTC; cdr3_aa: CASSSTPLGLAGEGEQFF
d_call: TRBD2; v_call: TRBV20-1; clone_size: many; j_call: TRBJ2-7; cdr3_nt: TGCAGTGCCAGCACGCGGGGGAGCTCCTACGAGCAGTACTTC; cdr3_aa: CSASTRGSSYEQYF
d_call: .; v_call: TRBV6-2/TRBV6-3; clone_size: .; j_call: TRBJ1-1; cdr3_nt: TGTGCCAGCAGTGAATGGGACCCCGGCACTGAAGCTTTCTTT; cdr3_aa: CASSEWDPGTEAFF
d_call: TRBD2; v_call: TRBV20-1; clone_size: many; j_call: TRBJ2-1; cdr3_nt: TGCAGTGCTAGAGATAGCGGGATCTACAATGAGCAGTTCTTC; cdr3_aa: CSARDSGIYNEQFF
d_call: TRBD2; v_call: TRBV29-1; clone_size: many; j_call: TRBJ2-5; cdr3_nt: TGCAGCGTTGAAACTAGCGGGAGGCCCAAAAGGAGAGAGACCCAGTACTTC; cdr3_aa: CSVETSGRPKRRETQYF
d_call: .; v_call: TRBV12-3/TRBV12-4; clone_size: many; j_call: TRBJ1-1; cdr3_nt: TGTGCCAGCACCTGGGGAAGGAACACTGAAGCTTTCTTT; cdr3_aa: CASTWGRNTEAFF
d_call: .; v_call: TRBV7-9; clone_size: many; j_call: TRBJ1-2; cdr3_nt: TGTGCCAGCAGCCCCGAGGGCTCACGCTATGGCTACACCTTC; cdr3_aa: CASSPEGSRYGYTF
d_call: TRBD1; v_call: TRBV5-1; clone_size: many; j_call: TRBJ2-7; cdr3_nt: TGCGCCAGCAGCTCCGGGACAGGGGCCCACGAGCAGTACTTC; cdr3_aa: CASSSGTGAHEQYF
d_call: TRBD2; v_call: TRBV7-9; clone_size: many; j_call: TRBJ2-7; cdr3_nt: TGTGCCAGCAGCTTTTGGTCCGGGAGGGCCGAAGAGCAGTACTTC; cdr3_aa: CASSFWSGRAEEQYF
d_call: .; v_call: TRBV29-1; clone_size: many; j_call: TRBJ1-1; cdr3_nt: TGCAGCGTTGGGGGACGCCAGAACACTGAAGCTTTCTTT; cdr3_aa: CSVGGRQNTEAFF
d_call: .; v_call: TRBV10-3; clone_size: .; j_call: TRBJ1-6; cdr3_nt: TGCGCCATCAACGCACGGGGGAGGGATTCACCCCTCCACTTT; cdr3_aa: CAINARGRDSPLHF
d_call: TRBD2; v_call: TRBV6-2/TRBV6-3; clone_size: many; j_call: TRBJ2-1; cdr3_nt: TGTGCCAGCAGGACTAGCGGGAGGAATGAGCAGTTCTTC; cdr3_aa: CASRTSGRNEQFF
d_call: .; v_call: TRBV7-2; clone_size: many; j_call: TRBJ2-1; cdr3_nt: TGTGCCAGCACGTACGGGGTTGAGCAGTTCTTC; cdr3_aa: CASTYGVEQFF
d_call: TRBD1; v_call: TRBV18; clone_size: many; j_call: TRBJ2-1; cdr3_nt: TGTGCCAGCTCACCAGGGACAGGGGATACCGGTGAGCAGTTCTTC; cdr3_aa: CASSPGTGDTGEQFF
d_call: .; v_call: TRBV11-2; clone_size: many; j_call: TRBJ2-5; cdr3_nt: TGTGCCAGCAGCTTATTGGGAGGTCGTCAAGAGACCCAGTACTTC; cdr3_aa: CASSLLGGRQETQYF
d_call: .; v_call: TRBV24-1; clone_size: .; j_call: TRBJ2-3; cdr3_nt: TGTGCCACCAGTTCCCCCTCAGACTCCACAGATACGCAGTATTTT; cdr3_aa: CATSSPSDSTDTQYF
d_call: .; v_call: TRBV27; clone_size: .; j_call: TRBJ2-7; cdr3_nt: TGTGCCAGCAGGGGCTTGGCGGTAGGATACGAGCAGTACTTC; cdr3_aa: CASRGLAVGYEQYF
d_call: .; v_call: TRBV9; clone_size: many; j_call: TRBJ2-5; cdr3_nt: TGTGCCAGCGCCACGGGGGTAGGGCTTCAAGAGACCCAGTACTTC; cdr3_aa: CASATGVGLQETQYF
d_call: .; v_call: TRBV3-1; clone_size: many; j_call: TRBJ1-1; cdr3_nt: TGTGCCAGCACTTTTATAGATGGTGCTGAAGCTTTCTTT; cdr3_aa: CASTFIDGAEAFF
d_call: .; v_call: TRBV12-3/TRBV12-4; clone_size: .; j_call: TRBJ2-1; cdr3_nt: TGTGCCAGCAGCCCCGAAGGGCGGGACTACAATGAGCAGTTCTTC; cdr3_aa: CASSPEGRDYNEQFF
d_call: .; v_call: TRBV20-1; clone_size: many; j_call: TRBJ2-7; cdr3_nt: TGCAGTGCTAGTACAGGGACATGGGACGAGCAGTACTTC; cdr3_aa: CSASTGTWDEQYF
d_call: .; v_call: TRBV6-2/TRBV6-3; clone_size: few; j_call: TRBJ1-1; cdr3_nt: TGTGCCAGCAGCATTCCCAGGATCGGAAACACTGAAGCTTTCTTT; cdr3_aa: CASSIPRIGNTEAFF
d_call: .; v_call: TRBV11-2; clone_size: many; j_call: TRBJ1-1; cdr3_nt: TGTGCCAGCAGCCTCTCGCAGGTATTGAACACTGAAGCTTTCTTT; cdr3_aa: CASSLSQVLNTEAFF
d_call: .; v_call: TRBV7-2; clone_size: many; j_call: TRBJ1-5; cdr3_nt: TGTGCCAGCAGCTTAAACAGTTATAGCAATCAGCCCCAGCATTTT; cdr3_aa: CASSLNSYSNQPQHF
d_call: TRBD2; v_call: TRBV20-1; clone_size: many; j_call: TRBJ2-3; cdr3_nt: TGCAGTGCTACGACTAGCGGGAGGGCCATCGCAGATACGCAGTATTTT; cdr3_aa: CSATTSGRAIADTQYF
d_call: .; v_call: TRBV27; clone_size: .; j_call: TRBJ2-7; cdr3_nt: TGTGCCAGCAGTTCCTTCCGGTCCTACGAGCAGTACTTC; cdr3_aa: CASSSFRSYEQYF
d_call: .; v_call: TRBV29-1; clone_size: many; j_call: TRBJ1-2; cdr3_nt: TGCAGCGTTGAAGGGGGGTGGCAGGATCATGGCTACACCTTC; cdr3_aa: CSVEGGWQDHGYTF
d_call: .; v_call: TRBV15; clone_size: many; j_call: TRBJ1-1; cdr3_nt: TGTGCCACCAGCAGAGTTACAGCCAACACTGAAGCTTTCTTT; cdr3_aa: CATSRVTANTEAFF
d_call: .; v_call: TRBV6-2/TRBV6-3; clone_size: many; j_call: TRBJ2-1; cdr3_nt: TGTGCCATTACGGACAGGGGGAATCTAGCGGGAAACTACAATGAGCAGTTCTTC; cdr3_aa: CAITDRGNLAGNYNEQFF
d_call: TRBD2; v_call: TRBV3-1; clone_size: many; j_call: TRBJ2-7; cdr3_nt: TGTGCCAGCAGTCGTCGAGCGGGAGACGAGCAGTACTTC; cdr3_aa: CASSRRAGDEQYF
d_call: .; v_call: TRBV29-1; clone_size: many; j_call: TRBJ1-1; cdr3_nt: TGCAGCGTTAGTCGGGGGCGTACTGAAGCTTTCTTT; cdr3_aa: CSVSRGRTEAFF
d_call: .; v_call: TRBV6-5; clone_size: .; j_call: TRBJ2-1; cdr3_nt: TGTGCCAGCAGTTACCGTACTGGGGGGTTAACCTACAATGAGCAGTTCTTC; cdr3_aa: CASSYRTGGLTYNEQFF
d_call: .; v_call: TRBV30; clone_size: .; j_call: TRBJ1-5; cdr3_nt: TGTGCCTGGAGTACCCGGGACCCGAATCAGCCCCAGCATTTT; cdr3_aa: CAWSTRDPNQPQHF
d_call: .; v_call: TRBV4-3; clone_size: many; j_call: TRBJ2-1; cdr3_nt: TGCGCCAGCAGCCAAGAACAGGCTTTTAATGAGCAGTTCTTC; cdr3_aa: CASSQEQAFNEQFF
d_call: TRBD1; v_call: TRBV2; clone_size: many; j_call: TRBJ2-7; cdr3_nt: TGTGTCGCAGCAACCGAGGGGGCGTACGAGCAGTACTTC; cdr3_aa: CVAATEGAYEQYF
d_call: .; v_call: TRBV7-9; clone_size: many; j_call: TRBJ2-2; cdr3_nt: TGTGCCAGCGGAACAGGGTCCGGGGAGCTGTTTTTT; cdr3_aa: CASGTGSGELFF
d_call: .; v_call: TRBV18; clone_size: many; j_call: TRBJ1-1; cdr3_nt: TGTGCCAGCTCACATACGAACACTGAAGCTTTCTTT; cdr3_aa: CASSHTNTEAFF
d_call: .; v_call: TRBV4-1; clone_size: many; j_call: TRBJ2-5; cdr3_nt: TGCGCCAGCAGCCCGTCGCAGGGGCGACAAGAGACCCAGTACTTC; cdr3_aa: CASSPSQGRQETQYF
d_call: .; v_call: TRBV20-1; clone_size: many; j_call: TRBJ2-3; cdr3_nt: TGCAGTGCTAAGGAGGCAGATACGCAGTATTTT; cdr3_aa: CSAKEADTQYF
d_call: TRBD1; v_call: TRBV12-3/TRBV12-4; clone_size: many; j_call: TRBJ2-7; cdr3_nt: TGTGCCAGCAGTTTAACCGGACAGGGCTACGAGCAGTACTTC; cdr3_aa: CASSLTGQGYEQYF
d_call: .; v_call: TRBV20-1; clone_size: many; j_call: TRBJ2-1; cdr3_nt: TGCAGTGCTAGAGGACTAGGACTTCACCTGACCTCCTACAATGAGCAGTTCTTC; cdr3_aa: CSARGLGLHLTSYNEQFF
d_call: .; v_call: TRBV29-1; clone_size: many; j_call: TRBJ2-1; cdr3_nt: TGCAGCGTGGCAGCCGGGCCCCAGGGATACAATGAGCAGTTCTTC; cdr3_aa: CSVAAGPQGYNEQFF
d_call: .; v_call: TRBV27; clone_size: many; j_call: TRBJ2-5; cdr3_nt: TGTGCCAGCAGTTCGGGTTGGGGGGTAGGGCGAGAAGAGACCCAGTACTTC; cdr3_aa: CASSSGWGVGREETQYF
d_call: .; v_call: TRBV5-1; clone_size: many; j_call: TRBJ2-3; cdr3_nt: TGTGCCAGCAGCTTAGACCCAGATACGCAGTATTTT; cdr3_aa: CASSLDPDTQYF
d_call: TRBD1; v_call: TRBV29-1; clone_size: many; j_call: TRBJ1-4; cdr3_nt: TGCAGCGCTAGGACAGGGGAATATGAAAAACTGTTTTTT; cdr3_aa: CSARTGEYEKLFF
d_call: TRBD2; v_call: TRBV4-3; clone_size: many; j_call: TRBJ2-7; cdr3_nt: TGCGCCAGCAGTAAACTTGGAGCGGGAGACGAAAACGAGCAGTACTTC; cdr3_aa: CASSKLGAGDENEQYF
d_call: .; v_call: TRBV7-9; clone_size: once; j_call: TRBJ1-2; cdr3_nt: TGTGCCAGCAGCTTTGTAGCCGGAGCCCATGGCTACACCTTC; cdr3_aa: CASSFVAGAHGYTF
d_call: TRBD2; v_call: TRBV19; clone_size: .; j_call: TRBJ2-1; cdr3_nt: TGTGCCAGTAGTATAACCAGCGGGAGATACAATGAGCAGTCCTTC; cdr3_aa: CASSITSGRYNEQSF